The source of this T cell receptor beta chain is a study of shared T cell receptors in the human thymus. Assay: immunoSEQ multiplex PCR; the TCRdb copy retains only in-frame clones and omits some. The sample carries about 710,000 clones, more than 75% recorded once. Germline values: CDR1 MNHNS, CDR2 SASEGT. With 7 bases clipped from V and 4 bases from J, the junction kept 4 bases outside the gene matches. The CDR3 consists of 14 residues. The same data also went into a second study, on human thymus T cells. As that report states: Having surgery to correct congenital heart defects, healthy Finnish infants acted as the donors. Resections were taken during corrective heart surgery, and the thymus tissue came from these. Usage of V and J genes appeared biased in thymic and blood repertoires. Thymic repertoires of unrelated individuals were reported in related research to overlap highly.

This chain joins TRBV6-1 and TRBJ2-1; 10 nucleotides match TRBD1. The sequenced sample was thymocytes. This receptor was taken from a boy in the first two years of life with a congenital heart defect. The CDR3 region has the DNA TGTGCCAGCATCCAGGACAGGGGGTACAATGAGCAGTTCTTC. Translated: CASIQDRGYNEQFF.